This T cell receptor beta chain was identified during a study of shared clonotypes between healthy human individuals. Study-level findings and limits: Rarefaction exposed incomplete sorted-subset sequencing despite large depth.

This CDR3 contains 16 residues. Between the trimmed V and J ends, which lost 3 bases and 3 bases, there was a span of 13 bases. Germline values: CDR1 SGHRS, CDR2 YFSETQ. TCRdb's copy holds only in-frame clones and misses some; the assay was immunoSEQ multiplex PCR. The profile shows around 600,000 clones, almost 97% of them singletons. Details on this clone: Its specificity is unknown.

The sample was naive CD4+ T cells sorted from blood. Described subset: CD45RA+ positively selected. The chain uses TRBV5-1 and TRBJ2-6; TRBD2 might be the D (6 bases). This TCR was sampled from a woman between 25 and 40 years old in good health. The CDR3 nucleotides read TGCGCCAGCAGCTACCTCGCGGGAAGTGGGGCCAACGTCCTGACTTTC. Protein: CASSYLAGSGANVLTF.